This TCR beta chain was profiled in a study of molecular identifiers for immune sequencing clone quantification. TCRdb re-called the PCR reads through MiXCR, storing one row per CDR3 protein. This sample carries approximately 93,000 distinct CDR3 sequences, around a quarter of them seen once, and the ten largest clones take about 0.8%. The CDR3 contains 14 residues. Trimming took off 1 base at V and 4 bases at J, with 9 bases between the two ends. CDR1 SGHDT and CDR2 YYEEEE come from the germline V gene. Naive CD8 T cell sorting was performed on the CD8+CD4-CCR7+CD45RA+ phenotype. Points from the study as a whole: Clone sizes could be underestimated for highly expanded clones when identical TCR molecules share a barcode. Clonotypes surpassing 20 RNA copies contained over 98% of effector molecules, versus under 1% in naive cells.

For this clonotype: Its antigen is currently unknown.

The sample taken for sequencing was naive CD8+ T cells from blood, with Jurkat cell RNA spiked in. The subset is: FACS-sorted CD8+CD4-CCR7+CD45RA+ naive T cells. The origin of this receptor is a human donor in good health. Some libraries in this study had Jurkat cell RNA spiked in. The chain is built from TRBV5-6 and TRBJ2-1, with D hard to call. CDR3 protein: CASSLPDPYNEQFF. The CDR3 nucleotides read TGTGCCAGCAGCTTGCCAGACCCTTACAATGAGCAGTTCTTC. The entire variable domain, with the rest obtained from reference TRBV5-6 and TRBJ2-1, is as follows: DAGVTQSPTHLIKTRGQQVTLRCSPKSGHDTVSWYQQALGQGPQFIFQYYEEEERQRGNFPDRFSGHQFPNYSSELNVNALLLGDSALYLCASSLPDPYNEQFFGPGTRLTVL.